Listed below are T cell receptor beta chains from one sample, sequenced in a study of blood T cells in healthy people across ages. Using its own MiXCR run on the 5' RACE reads, TCRdb lists one record per CDR3 protein. The sample yields some 760,000 distinct CDR3 sequences, more than 20% seen once. The data were also submitted as part of a second study, on T cells of mothers and their children.

Sequenced input: blood. All receptors derive from a boy younger than 18 in good health. CDR3s include the opening cysteine and the closing phenylalanine or tryptophan. A D gene is named only where the DNA matches it firmly. The size field is filled for only some rows; it gives once, few, many or a size class.

TRBJ1-1 | - | TRBV28 | few | TGTGCCAGCAGCCAGGAGCAGGAGAACACTGAAGCTTTCTTT | CASSQEQENTEAFF
TRBJ1-4 | TRBD1 | TRBV3-1 | few | TGTGCCAGCAGCGACAGGGCAGAGGGGGAAAAACTGTTTTTT | CASSDRAEGEKLFF
TRBJ2-7 | TRBD1 | TRBV6-5 | - | TGTGCCAGCAGTTACTCGATGCTTCATGGGCAGGGGGCCTACGAGCAGTACTTC | CASSYSMLHGQGAYEQYF
TRBJ2-1 | TRBD1 | TRBV10-3 | - | TGTGCCATCACCCAGGGACAGGTGGATTACAATGAGCAGTTCTTC | CAITQGQVDYNEQFF
TRBJ1-1 | - | TRBV20-1 | few | TGCAGTGCTAGGCGCGGGGTGGACACTGAAGCTTTCTTT | CSARRGVDTEAFF
TRBJ2-5 | TRBD1 | TRBV20-1 | few | TGCAGTGTCACAGGGGAAAACCAAGAGACCCAGTACTTC | CSVTGENQETQYF
TRBJ1-1 | - | TRBV11-3 | - | TGTGCCAGCAGCTTAGGTTGGGCAGGCCCGAACACTGAAGCTTTCTTT | CASSLGWAGPNTEAFF
TRBJ2-3 | - | TRBV7-8 | - | TGTGCCAGCAGCTTAGCGAGGGAGTTCACAGATACGCAGTATTTT | CASSLAREFTDTQYF
TRBJ2-3 | TRBD2 | TRBV29-1 | - | TGCAGCGTAGCCGGGACTAGCGGGGGGGCAACAGATACGCAGTATTTT | CSVAGTSGGATDTQYF
TRBJ2-5 | - | TRBV20-1 | few | TGCAGTGCTAGAGATATGGGTTCCGAGACCCAGTACTTC | CSARDMGSETQYF
TRBJ1-5 | - | TRBV7-2 | - | TGTGCCAGCAGCTTAGACAGGGCCCTCAATCAGCCCCAGCATTTT | CASSLDRALNQPQHF
TRBJ2-7 | TRBD2 | TRBV28 | - | TGTGCCAGCAGTTCCGGGACTAGCGGGAGGCTATACTACGAGCAGTACTTC | CASSSGTSGRLYYEQYF
TRBJ2-2 | TRBD2 | TRBV2 | few | TGTGCCAGCAATTCCCAGCGGGAGGGCAACACCGGGGAGCTGTTTTTT | CASNSQREGNTGELFF
TRBJ2-3 | - | TRBV7-8 | many | TGTGCCAGCAGCTACAGAGAGGGAGGCACAGATACGCAGTATTTT | CASSYREGGTDTQYF
TRBJ2-5 | TRBD2 | TRBV28 | - | TGTGCCAGCAGTTCAGCGGGACTAGGGGTTTTCGAGACCCAGTACTTC | CASSSAGLGVFETQYF
TRBJ2-1 | - | TRBV13 | few | TGTGCCAGCAGCTTAATGAAAGATAAGCAGTTCTTC | CASSLMKDKQFF
TRBJ2-5 | TRBD1 | TRBV15 | few | TGTGCCACCAGCAACCCCTTGTTAGGGGGCGAAGAGACCCAGTACTTC | CATSNPLLGGEETQYF
TRBJ2-7 | TRBD2 | TRBV5-1 | - | TGCGCCAGCAGCTTTGGGGGAGGGCCGACCTACGAGCAGTACTTC | CASSFGGGPTYEQYF
TRBJ2-7 | TRBD1 | TRBV7-2 | few | TGTGCCAGCAGCAATACAGGGGAATTGGCCTACGAGCAGTACTTC | CASSNTGELAYEQYF
TRBJ1-4 | - | TRBV4-3 | - | TGCGCCAGCAGCCAAGGAGCAGGGAGAAATGAAAAACTGTTTTTT | CASSQGAGRNEKLFF
TRBJ2-5 | - | TRBV7-9 | many | TGTGCCAGCAGCTTTACGGGGGTCGAGACCCAGTACTTC | CASSFTGVETQYF
TRBJ2-5 | - | TRBV6-5 | many | TGTGCCAGCAGTTCGGACGGGGGAGAGACCCAGTACTTC | CASSSDGGETQYF
TRBJ2-7 | - | TRBV20-1 | - | TGCAGTGCCACGGACACCCTCTACGAGCAGTACTTC | CSATDTLYEQYF
TRBJ2-2 | TRBD1 | TRBV11-2 | - | TGTGCCAGCAGCTTAGAAAAGACAGGGATAACCGGGGAGCTGTTTTTT | CASSLEKTGITGELFF
TRBJ2-5 | TRBD1 | TRBV12-3/TRBV12-4 | - | TGTGCCAGCAACGAGGGGGCCCCCATAGAGACCCAGTACTTC | CASNEGAPIETQYF
TRBJ2-7 | - | TRBV7-9 | - | TGTGCCAGCAGCCTCCAGACCGGGTTCTACGAGCAGTACTTC | CASSLQTGFYEQYF
TRBJ1-4 | - | TRBV2 | - | TGTGCCAGCAGGTTTAATGAAAAACTGTTTTTT | CASRFNEKLFF
TRBJ1-4 | TRBD1 | TRBV28 | few | TGTGCCAGCAGTCAACAGGGGAGGTATGAAAAACTGTTTTTT | CASSQQGRYEKLFF
TRBJ1-5 | TRBD1 | TRBV20-1 | - | TGCAGTACTTCGACAGGGGGCGATCAGCCCCAGCATTTT | CSTSTGGDQPQHF
TRBJ1-2 | - | TRBV7-2 | - | TGTGCCAGCAGCTTACAGGGAAATCCTAACTATGGCCACACCTTC | CASSLQGNPNYGHTF
TRBJ2-5 | TRBD2 | TRBV5-1 | few | TGCGCCAGCAGCTTGGGACTAGCGGGAGGAGGCCAAGAGACCCAGTACTTC | CASSLGLAGGGQETQYF
TRBJ2-1 | - | TRBV6-5 | few | TGTGCCAGCACCCCCGGGATAGCGCTAAATGAGCAGTTCTTC | CASTPGIALNEQFF
TRBJ1-1 | - | TRBV20-1 | - | TGCAGTGCCCCGGATCAGGGCGAAGCTTTCTTT | CSAPDQGEAFF
TRBJ2-1 | - | TRBV14 | - | TGTGCCAGCAGCCAAGATCCCGACGTGAGTGGCGATGAGCAGTTCTTC | CASSQDPDVSGDEQFF
TRBJ2-3 | TRBD2 | TRBV9 | - | TGTGCCAGCAGCGTTGAAACTAGCGGGAGTTGGGCAGATACGCAGTATTTT | CASSVETSGSWADTQYF
TRBJ2-6 | - | TRBV2 | - | TGTGCCAGCAGCGTCTCACGGGTCTCTGGGGCCAACGTCCTGACTTTC | CASSVSRVSGANVLTF
TRBJ1-5 | - | TRBV12-5 | - | TGTGCTAGTGCCCTGGACACGTCCAATCAGCCCCAGCATTTT | CASALDTSNQPQHF
TRBJ2-5 | TRBD2 | TRBV10-3 | few | TGTGCCATCAGTGACCTCACTAGCGGGAGTATGGAGACCCAGTACTTC | CAISDLTSGSMETQYF
TRBJ2-5 | - | TRBV20-1 | - | TGCAGTGCTAGGGTGCCCCAAGAGACCCAGTACTTC | CSARVPQETQYF
TRBJ2-1 | TRBD2 | TRBV29-1 | - | TGCAGCGCCCCCCCGGAAGCGGGATCCTACAATGAGCAGCTCTTC | CSAPPEAGSYNEQLF
TRBJ2-1 | TRBD2 | TRBV4-3 | - | TGCGCCAGCAGCTCCCGACTAGCGGGACGTAATGAGCAGTTCTTC | CASSSRLAGRNEQFF
TRBJ1-4 | - | TRBV11-3 | - | TGTGCCAGCAGCGAGGGGGGAAGGGGAGAAAAACTGTTTTTT | CASSEGGRGEKLFF
TRBJ2-3 | - | TRBV11-3 | - | TGTGCCAGCAGCCAGCGGCGGGGCACAGATACGCAGTATTTT | CASSQRRGTDTQYF
TRBJ2-5 | TRBD2 | TRBV13 | once | TGTGCCAGCAGCTGGACAGGACTAGCGGGAGGATCAGGAGAGACCCAGTACTTC | CASSWTGLAGGSGETQYF
TRBJ2-5 | - | TRBV28 | once | TGTGCCAGCAGGGGGGGACAGAGAAACCAAGAGACCCAGTACTTC | CASRGGQRNQETQYF
TRBJ1-3 | TRBD1 | TRBV7-6 | few | TGTGCCAGCAGCTTAGCGGGACAGGTCTCTGGAAACACCATATATTTT | CASSLAGQVSGNTIYF
TRBJ2-3 | TRBD2 | TRBV7-9 | - | TGTGCCAGCAGCCGAACCGTGCCGGGACTAAGCACAGATACGCAGTATTTT | CASSRTVPGLSTDTQYF
TRBJ2-5 | TRBD2 | TRBV5-1 | once | TGCGCCAGCAGCTTCGCGGGAGATCCGTCAGAGACCCAGTACTTC | CASSFAGDPSETQYF
TRBJ2-1 | - | TRBV5-1 | few | TGCGCCAGCAGCGGAGGGGCCCGGGGGAATGAGCAGTTCTTC | CASSGGARGNEQFF
TRBJ2-5 | TRBD2 | TRBV25-1 | - | TGTGCCAGCAGTGAATTGGCGGGAGATTTACGAGAAGAGACCCAGTACTTC | CASSELAGDLREETQYF
TRBJ2-1 | - | TRBV7-2 | few | TGTGCCAGCAGCTTAGTGTACGGCGATGAGCAGTTCTTC | CASSLVYGDEQFF
TRBJ1-2 | TRBD1 | TRBV6-6 | few | TGTGCCACCGCACTTGGACAGGCCGCTTATGGCTACACCTTC | CATALGQAAYGYTF
TRBJ1-2 | TRBD1 | TRBV3-1 | - | TGTGCCAGCAGCCAACGTGGGACAGGGGAGGATGGCTACACCTTC | CASSQRGTGEDGYTF
TRBJ2-2 | - | TRBV15 | few | TGTGCCACCAGCAGAGATGTTGTCAGGGGAACCGGGGAGCTGTTTTTT | CATSRDVVRGTGELFF
TRBJ2-1 | - | TRBV28 | few | TGTGCCAGCAGTCGAAATGAGCAGTTCTTC | CASSRNEQFF
TRBJ1-4 | - | TRBV5-1 | - | TGCGCCAGCAGCCGCTTTGGGCCTAATGAAAAACTGTTTTTT | CASSRFGPNEKLFF
TRBJ2-6 | - | TRBV7-2 | few | TGTGCCAGCAGCTTCGGGGGCCCTGGGGCCAACGTCCTGACTTTC | CASSFGGPGANVLTF